The T cell receptor (beta chain) described here comes from a study of shared clonotypes between healthy human individuals. Across the whole study: Researchers assigned three CD4 naive, three CD4 memory, two CD8 naive and one CD8 memory plate to each donor. Whole-study results and caveats: With four donors compared, roughly 5% of naive CD4 clonotypes were shared. The study's rarefaction showed incomplete sorted-subset sequencing despite large depth.

V dropped 3 bases and J dropped 2 bases, with 17 bases sitting between them. This CDR3 has 16 amino acids. The V gene's germline CDR1 is LNHNV and CDR2 YYDKDF (reference sequence). Points on this clone: Its specificity is not known.

The sorted-subset replicate PCRs were given around 200 ng DNA, which is roughly 30,000 T cell genomes. Sequencing used immunoSEQ multiplex PCR; TCRdb keeps in-frame clones, though not all of them. Among about 2 million clones, just under 95% were seen once, and the ten largest hold 1% to 1.5%. Naive CD8 cells, CD45RO-negative and positively selected for CCR7, excluded terminally differentiated effector memory CD45RA+ cells. The rearrangement joins TRBV15 to TRBJ2-7; TRBD2 might be the D (5 bases). Source material: naive CD8+ T cells sorted from blood. The clonotype originates from a young man in good health. CDR3 loop: CATSSAFEGPTYEQYF. Written as DNA, the CDR3 is TGTGCCACCAGCAGTGCCTTTGAGGGCCCTACCTACGAGCAGTACTTC.